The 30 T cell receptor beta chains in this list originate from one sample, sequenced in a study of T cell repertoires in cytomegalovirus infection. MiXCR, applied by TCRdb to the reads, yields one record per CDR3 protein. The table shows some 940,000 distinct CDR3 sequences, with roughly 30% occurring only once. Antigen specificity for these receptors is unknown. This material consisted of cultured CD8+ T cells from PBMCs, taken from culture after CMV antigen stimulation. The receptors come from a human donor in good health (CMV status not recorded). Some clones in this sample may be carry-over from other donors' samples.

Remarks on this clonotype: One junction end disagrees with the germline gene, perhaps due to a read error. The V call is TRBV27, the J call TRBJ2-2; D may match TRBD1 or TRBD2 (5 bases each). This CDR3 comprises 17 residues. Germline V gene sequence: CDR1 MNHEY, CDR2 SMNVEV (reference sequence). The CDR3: CANSSDRGRANTGELFF. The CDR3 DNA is TGTGCCAACAGTTCGGATCGGGGCAGGGCGAACACCGGGGAGCTGTTTTTT.

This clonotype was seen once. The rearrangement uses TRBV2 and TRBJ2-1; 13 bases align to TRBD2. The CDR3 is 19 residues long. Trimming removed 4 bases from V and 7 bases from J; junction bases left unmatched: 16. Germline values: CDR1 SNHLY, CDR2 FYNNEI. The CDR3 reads CASSAVLGPTSGGGNEQFF. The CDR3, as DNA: TGTGCCAGCAGTGCAGTCCTCGGACCAACTAGCGGGGGGGGGAATGAGCAGTTCTTC.

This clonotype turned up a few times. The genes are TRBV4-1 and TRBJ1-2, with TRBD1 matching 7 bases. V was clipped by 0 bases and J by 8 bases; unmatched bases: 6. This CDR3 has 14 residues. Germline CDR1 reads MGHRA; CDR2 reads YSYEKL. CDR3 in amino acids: CASSQDPGGQGYTF. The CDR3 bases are TGCGCCAGCAGCCAAGATCCCGGGGGACAGGGCTACACCTTC.

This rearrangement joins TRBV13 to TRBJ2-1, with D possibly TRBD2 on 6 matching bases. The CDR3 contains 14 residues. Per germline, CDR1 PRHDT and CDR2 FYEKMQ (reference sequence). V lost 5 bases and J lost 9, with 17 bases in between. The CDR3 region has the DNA TGTGCCAGCAGCGACGGGACGGCGGAGGGTGAGCAGTTCTTC. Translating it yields CASSDGTAEGEQFF.

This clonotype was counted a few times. This chain's CDR3 is CASSSPRSYEQYF. As DNA, the CDR3 is TGTGCCAGCAGCTCCCCCAGGAGTTACGAGCAGTACTTC. The J gene is TRBJ2-7, the V gene TRBV6-2 or TRBV6-3; D unclear. The germline V gene has CDR1 MNHEY and CDR2 SVGEGT. Trimming removed 6 bases from V and 4 bases from J, with 13 bases in between. The length of the CDR3 is 13 residues.

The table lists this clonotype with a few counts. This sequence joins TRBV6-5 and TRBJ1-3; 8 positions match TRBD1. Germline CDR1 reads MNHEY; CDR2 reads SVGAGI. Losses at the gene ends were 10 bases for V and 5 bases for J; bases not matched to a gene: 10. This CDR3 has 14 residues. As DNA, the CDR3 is TGTGCCACCGCTATTGGACAGGGAAGAAACACCATATATTTT. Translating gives CATAIGQGRNTIYF.

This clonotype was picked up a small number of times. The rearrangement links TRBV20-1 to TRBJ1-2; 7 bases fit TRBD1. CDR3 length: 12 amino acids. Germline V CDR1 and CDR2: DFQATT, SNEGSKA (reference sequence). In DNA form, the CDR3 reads TGCAGCCGGCCGACAGGGAACTATGGCTACACCTTC. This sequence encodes CSRPTGNYGYTF.

The CDR3 here is CASSRLGVNTEAFF. CDR3 bases: TGTGCCAGCAGCCGCCTGGGGGTGAACACTGAAGCTTTCTTT. The chain employs TRBV7-2 and TRBJ1-1, with a tentative D call TRBD1 (5 bases). The V gene lost 5 bases and the J gene lost 0 bases, with 10 bases spanning the gap. The CDR3 sequence is 14 residues long. Germline values: CDR1 SGHTA, CDR2 FQGNSA.

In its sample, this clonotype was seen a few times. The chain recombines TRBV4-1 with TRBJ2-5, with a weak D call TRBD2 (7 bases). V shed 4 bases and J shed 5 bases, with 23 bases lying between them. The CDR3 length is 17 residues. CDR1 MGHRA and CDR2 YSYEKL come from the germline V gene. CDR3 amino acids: CASSPRYSGGRGETQYF. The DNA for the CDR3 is TGCGCCAGCAGCCCGAGGTATTCCGGGGGGCGCGGGGAGACCCAGTACTTC.

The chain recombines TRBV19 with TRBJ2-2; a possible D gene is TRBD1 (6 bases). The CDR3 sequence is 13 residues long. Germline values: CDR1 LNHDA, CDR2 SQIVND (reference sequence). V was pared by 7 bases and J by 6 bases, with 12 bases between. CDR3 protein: CASKAAGAGELFF. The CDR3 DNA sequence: TGTGCCAGTAAGGCGGCAGGGGCCGGGGAGCTGTTTTTT.

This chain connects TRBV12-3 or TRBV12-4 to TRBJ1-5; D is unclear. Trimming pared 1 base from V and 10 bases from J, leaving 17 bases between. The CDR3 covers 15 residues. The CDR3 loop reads CASSLVVGGPLPQHF. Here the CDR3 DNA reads TGTGCCAGCAGTTTAGTGGTGGGCGGGCCGTTACCCCAGCATTTT.

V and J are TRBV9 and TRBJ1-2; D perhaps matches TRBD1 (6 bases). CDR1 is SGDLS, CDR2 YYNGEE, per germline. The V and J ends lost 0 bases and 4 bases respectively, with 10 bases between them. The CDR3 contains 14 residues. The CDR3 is CASSVGTDVYGYTF. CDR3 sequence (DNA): TGTGCCAGCAGCGTAGGGACAGATGTCTATGGCTACACCTTC.

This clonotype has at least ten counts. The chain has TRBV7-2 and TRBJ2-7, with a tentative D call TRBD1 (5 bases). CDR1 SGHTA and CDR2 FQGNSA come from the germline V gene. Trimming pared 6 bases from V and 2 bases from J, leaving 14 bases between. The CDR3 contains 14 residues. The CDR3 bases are TGTGCCAGCAGTCTAGGGGCAGGAGCCTACGAGCAGTACGTC. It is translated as CASSLGAGAYEQYV.

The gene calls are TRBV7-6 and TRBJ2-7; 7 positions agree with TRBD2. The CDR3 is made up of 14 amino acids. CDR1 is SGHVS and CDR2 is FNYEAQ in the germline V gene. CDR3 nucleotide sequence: TGTGCTAGCAGCCCTGGGGGGACGGGAGGAGAGCAGTACGTC. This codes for CASSPGGTGGEQYV.

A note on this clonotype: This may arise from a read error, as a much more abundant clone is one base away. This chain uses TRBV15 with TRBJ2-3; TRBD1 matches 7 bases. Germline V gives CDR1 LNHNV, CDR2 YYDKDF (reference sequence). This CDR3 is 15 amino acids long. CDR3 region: CATGRQGWGPDTQYF. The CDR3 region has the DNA TGTGCCACCGGCAGACAGGGTTGGGGGCCAGATACGCAGTATTTT.

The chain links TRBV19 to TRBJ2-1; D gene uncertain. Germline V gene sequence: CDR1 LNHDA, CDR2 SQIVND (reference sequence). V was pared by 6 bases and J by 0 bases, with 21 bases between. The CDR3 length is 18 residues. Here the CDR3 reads CASRRTIGPLSSYNEQFF. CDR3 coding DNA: TGTGCCAGTAGGCGTACCATCGGGCCCCTGAGCTCCTACAATGAGCAGTTCTTC.

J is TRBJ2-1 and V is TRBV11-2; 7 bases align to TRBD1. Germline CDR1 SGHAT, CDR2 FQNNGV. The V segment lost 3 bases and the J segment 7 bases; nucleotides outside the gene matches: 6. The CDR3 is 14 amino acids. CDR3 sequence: CASSFNRGKNEQFF. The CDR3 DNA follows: TGTGCCAGCAGCTTCAACAGGGGTAAGAATGAGCAGTTCTTC. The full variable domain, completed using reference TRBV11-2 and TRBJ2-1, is EAGVAQSPRYKIIEKRQSVAFWCNPISGHATLYWYQQILGQGPKLLIQFQNNGVVDDSQLPKDRFSAERLKGVDSTLKIQPAKLEDSAVYLCASSFNRGKNEQFFGPGTRLTVL.

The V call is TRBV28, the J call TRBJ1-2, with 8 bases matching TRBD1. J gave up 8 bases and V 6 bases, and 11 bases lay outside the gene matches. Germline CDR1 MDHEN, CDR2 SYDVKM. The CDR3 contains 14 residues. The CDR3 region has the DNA TGTGCCAGCAGGGCCGGACAGGGCGATGGGGGCTACACCTTC. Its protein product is CASRAGQGDGGYTF.

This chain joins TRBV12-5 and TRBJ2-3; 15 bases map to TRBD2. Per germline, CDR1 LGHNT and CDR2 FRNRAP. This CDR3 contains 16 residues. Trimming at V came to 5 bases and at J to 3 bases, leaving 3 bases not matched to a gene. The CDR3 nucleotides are TGTGCTAGTGGTCCCGGACTAGCGGGGGGGACAGATACGCAGTATTTT. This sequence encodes CASGPGLAGGTDTQYF. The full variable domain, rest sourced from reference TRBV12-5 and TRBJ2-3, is DARVTQTPRHKVTEMGQEVTMRCQPILGHNTVFWYRQTMMQGLELLAYFRNRAPLDDSGMPKDRFSAEMPDATLATLKIQPSEPRDSAVYFCASGPGLAGGTDTQYFGPGTRLTVL.

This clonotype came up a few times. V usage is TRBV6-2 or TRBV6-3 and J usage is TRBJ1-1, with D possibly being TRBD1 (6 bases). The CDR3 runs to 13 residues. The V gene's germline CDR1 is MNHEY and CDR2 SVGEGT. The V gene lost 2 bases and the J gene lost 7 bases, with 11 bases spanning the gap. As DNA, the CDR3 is TGTGCCAGCAGTTACGGGACAAGGGTTGAAGCTTTCTTT. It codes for CASSYGTRVEAFF.

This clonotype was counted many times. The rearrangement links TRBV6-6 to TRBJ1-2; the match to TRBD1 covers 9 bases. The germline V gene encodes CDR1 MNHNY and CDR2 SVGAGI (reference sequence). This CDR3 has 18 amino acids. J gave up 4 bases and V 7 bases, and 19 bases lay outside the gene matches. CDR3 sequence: CASTPTPGQGVFSYGYTF. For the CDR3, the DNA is TGTGCCAGCACACCTACCCCGGGACAGGGCGTCTTTAGCTATGGCTACACCTTC.

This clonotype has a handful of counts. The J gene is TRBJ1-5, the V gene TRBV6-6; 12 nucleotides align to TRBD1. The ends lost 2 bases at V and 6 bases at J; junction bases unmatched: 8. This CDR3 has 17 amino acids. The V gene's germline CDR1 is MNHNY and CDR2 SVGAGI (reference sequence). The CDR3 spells CASSYVWDRGRVQPQHF. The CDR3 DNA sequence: TGTGCCAGCAGTTACGTCTGGGACAGGGGGCGAGTTCAGCCCCAGCATTTT.

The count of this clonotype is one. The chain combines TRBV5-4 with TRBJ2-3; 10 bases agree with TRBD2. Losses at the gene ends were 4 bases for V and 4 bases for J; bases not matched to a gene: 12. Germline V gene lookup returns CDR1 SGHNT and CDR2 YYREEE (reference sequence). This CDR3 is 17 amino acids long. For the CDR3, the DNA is TGTGCCAGCAGCCCTACCCCCAGCGGGGGGGACCCAGATACGCAGTATTTT. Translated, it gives CASSPTPSGGDPDTQYF.

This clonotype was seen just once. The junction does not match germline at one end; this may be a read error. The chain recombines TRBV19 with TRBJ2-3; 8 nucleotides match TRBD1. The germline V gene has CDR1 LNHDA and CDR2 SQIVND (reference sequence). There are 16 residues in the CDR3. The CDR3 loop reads CTSSRDPGQGTDTQYF. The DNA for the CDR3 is TGTACCAGTAGCAGAGACCCGGGACAGGGCACAGATACGCAGTATTTT.

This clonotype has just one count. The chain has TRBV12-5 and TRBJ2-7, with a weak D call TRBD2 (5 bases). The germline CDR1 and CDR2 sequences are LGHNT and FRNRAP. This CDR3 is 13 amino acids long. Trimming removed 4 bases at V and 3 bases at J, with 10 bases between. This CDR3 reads CASGSPGIYEQYF. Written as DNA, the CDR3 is TGTGCTAGTGGTTCCCCGGGGATCTACGAGCAGTACTTC.

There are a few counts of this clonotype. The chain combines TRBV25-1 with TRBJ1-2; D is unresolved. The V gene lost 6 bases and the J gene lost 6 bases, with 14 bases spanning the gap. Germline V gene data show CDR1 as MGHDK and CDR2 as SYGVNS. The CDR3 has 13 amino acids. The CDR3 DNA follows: TGTGCCAGCAGCCACATTACCGGGGATGGCTACACCTTC. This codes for CASSHITGDGYTF.

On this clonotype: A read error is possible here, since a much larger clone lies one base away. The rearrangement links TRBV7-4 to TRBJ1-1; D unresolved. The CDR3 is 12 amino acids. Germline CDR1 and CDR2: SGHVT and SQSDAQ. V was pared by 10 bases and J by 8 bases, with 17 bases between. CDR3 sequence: CATADYLREAFF. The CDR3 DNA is TGTGCCACGGCCGACTATCTTCGAGAAGCTTTCTTT.

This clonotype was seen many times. In nucleotides, the CDR3 is TGTGCCAGCAGTCCCCCCTTGAGCCAGGGCGATGAGCAGTTCTTC. Encoded protein: CASSPPLSQGDEQFF. This rearrangement joins TRBV12-3 or TRBV12-4 to TRBJ2-1; tentatively, D is TRBD1 (5 bases). CDR3 length: 15 amino acids. Trimming removed 5 bases from V and 8 bases from J, with 19 bases in between.

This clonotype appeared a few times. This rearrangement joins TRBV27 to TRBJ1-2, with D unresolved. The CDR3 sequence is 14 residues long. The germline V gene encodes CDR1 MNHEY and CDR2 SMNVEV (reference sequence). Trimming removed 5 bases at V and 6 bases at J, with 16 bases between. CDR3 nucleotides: TGTGCCAGCAGTAACTCGGGCCGTTCCCATGGCTACACCTTC. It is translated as CASSNSGRSHGYTF.

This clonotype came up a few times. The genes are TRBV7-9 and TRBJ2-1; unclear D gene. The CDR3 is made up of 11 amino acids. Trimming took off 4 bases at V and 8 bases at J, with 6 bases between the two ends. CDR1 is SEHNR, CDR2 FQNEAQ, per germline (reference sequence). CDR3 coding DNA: TGTGCCAGCAGCTCGCTCCATGAGCAGTTCTTC. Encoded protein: CASSSLHEQFF.